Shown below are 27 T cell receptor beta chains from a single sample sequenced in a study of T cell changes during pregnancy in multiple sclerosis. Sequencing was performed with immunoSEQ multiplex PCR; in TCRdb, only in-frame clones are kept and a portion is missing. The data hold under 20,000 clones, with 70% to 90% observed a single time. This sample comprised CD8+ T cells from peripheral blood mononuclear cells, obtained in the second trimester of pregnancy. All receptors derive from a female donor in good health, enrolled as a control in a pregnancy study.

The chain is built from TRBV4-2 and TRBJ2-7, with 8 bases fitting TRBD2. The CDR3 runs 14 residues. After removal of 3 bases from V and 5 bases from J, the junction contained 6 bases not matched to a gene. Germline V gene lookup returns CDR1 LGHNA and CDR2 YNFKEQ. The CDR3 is CASSHPREGDEQYF. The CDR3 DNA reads TGTGCCAGCAGCCACCCCCGGGAGGGTGACGAGCAGTACTTC.

The CDR3 loop reads CASSPVGGASGSIDTGELFF. DNA of the CDR3: TGTGCCAGCAGCCCCGTTGGGGGGGCTAGCGGGAGTATTGACACCGGGGAGCTGTTTTTT. The rearrangement joins TRBV4-2 to TRBJ2-2; the match to TRBD2 covers 10 bases. The CDR3 is made up of 20 amino acids. The V segment lost 4 bases and the J segment 3 bases; nucleotides outside the gene matches: 17. Per the germline V gene, CDR1 is LGHNA and CDR2 is YNFKEQ.

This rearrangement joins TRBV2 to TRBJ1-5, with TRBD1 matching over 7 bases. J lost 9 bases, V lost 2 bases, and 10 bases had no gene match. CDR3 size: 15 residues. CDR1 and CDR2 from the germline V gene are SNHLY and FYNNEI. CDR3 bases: TGTGCCAGCAGTGAAACCCCAGGGGGAATGTGGCCCCAGCATTTT. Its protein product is CASSETPGGMWPQHF.

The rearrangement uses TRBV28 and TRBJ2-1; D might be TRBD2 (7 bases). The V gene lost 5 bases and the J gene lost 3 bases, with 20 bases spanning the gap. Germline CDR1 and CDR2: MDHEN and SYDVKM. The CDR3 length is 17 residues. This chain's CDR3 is CASSPLSQGGGYNEQFF. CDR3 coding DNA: TGTGCCAGCAGTCCCCTGTCGCAGGGAGGGGGCTACAATGAGCAGTTCTTC.

The CDR3 protein is CASRQRYQETQYF. The CDR3 coding sequence is TGTGCCAGCCGCCAGAGGTACCAAGAGACCCAGTACTTC. The rearrangement uses TRBV27 and TRBJ2-5, with D hard to call. CDR1 is MNHEY and CDR2 is SMNVEV in the germline V gene (reference sequence). The germline V and J ends were trimmed by 8 bases and 0 bases, with 10 bases remaining between them. The CDR3 runs to 13 residues.

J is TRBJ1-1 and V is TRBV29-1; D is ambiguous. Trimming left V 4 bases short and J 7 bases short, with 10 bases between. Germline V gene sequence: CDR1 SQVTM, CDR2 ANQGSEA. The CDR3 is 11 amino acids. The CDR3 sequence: CSVGVTGEAFF. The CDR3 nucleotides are TGCAGCGTTGGGGTTACGGGTGAAGCTTTCTTT.

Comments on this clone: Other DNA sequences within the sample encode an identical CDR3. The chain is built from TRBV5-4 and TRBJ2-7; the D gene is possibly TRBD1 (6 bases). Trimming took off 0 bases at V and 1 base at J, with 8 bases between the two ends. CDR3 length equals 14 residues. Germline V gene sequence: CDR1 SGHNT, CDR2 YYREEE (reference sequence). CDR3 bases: TGTGCCAGCAGCTTGGGGGGGCCTTCCTACGAGCAGTACTTC. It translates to CASSLGGPSYEQYF.

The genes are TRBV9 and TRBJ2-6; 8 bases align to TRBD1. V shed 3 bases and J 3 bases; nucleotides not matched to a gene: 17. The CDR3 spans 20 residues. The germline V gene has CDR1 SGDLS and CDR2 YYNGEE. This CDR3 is CASSARRTGYRENGANVLTF. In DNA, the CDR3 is TGTGCCAGCAGCGCCCGAAGGACAGGGTACCGTGAGAATGGGGCCAACGTCCTGACTTTC.

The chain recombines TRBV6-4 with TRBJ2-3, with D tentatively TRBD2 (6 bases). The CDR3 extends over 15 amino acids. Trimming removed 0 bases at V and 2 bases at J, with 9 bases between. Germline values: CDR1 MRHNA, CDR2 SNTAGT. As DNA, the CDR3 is TGTGCCAGCAGTGACTCCGCGGGGTCCACAGATACGCAGTATTTT. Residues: CASSDSAGSTDTQYF.

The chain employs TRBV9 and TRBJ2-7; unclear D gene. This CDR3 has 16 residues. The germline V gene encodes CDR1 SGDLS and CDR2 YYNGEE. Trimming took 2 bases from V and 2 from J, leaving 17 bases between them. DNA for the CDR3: TGTGCCAGCAGCGTGGGCCCTTCCCCTGAAGCCTACGAGCAGTACTTC. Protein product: CASSVGPSPEAYEQYF.

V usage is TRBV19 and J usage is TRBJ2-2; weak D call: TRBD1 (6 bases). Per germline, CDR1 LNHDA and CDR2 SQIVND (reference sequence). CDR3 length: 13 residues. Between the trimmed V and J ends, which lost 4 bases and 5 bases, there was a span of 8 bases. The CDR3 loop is CASSTGDTGELFF. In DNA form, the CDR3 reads TGTGCCAGTAGTACAGGGGATACCGGGGAGCTGTTTTTT.

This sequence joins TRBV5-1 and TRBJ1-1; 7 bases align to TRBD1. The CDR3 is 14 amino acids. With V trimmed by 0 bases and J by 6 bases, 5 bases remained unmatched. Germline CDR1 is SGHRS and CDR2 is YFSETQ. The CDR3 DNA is TGCGCCAGCAGCTTGGGGCCCAGGGGGTCTGAAGCTTTCTTT. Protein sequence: CASSLGPRGSEAFF.

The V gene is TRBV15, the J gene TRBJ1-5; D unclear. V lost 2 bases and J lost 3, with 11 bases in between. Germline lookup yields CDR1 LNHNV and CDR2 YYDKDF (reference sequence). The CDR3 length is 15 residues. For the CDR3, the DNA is TGTGCCACCAGCAGATCAGGCTTAATCAATCAGCCCCAGCATTTT. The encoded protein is CATSRSGLINQPQHF.

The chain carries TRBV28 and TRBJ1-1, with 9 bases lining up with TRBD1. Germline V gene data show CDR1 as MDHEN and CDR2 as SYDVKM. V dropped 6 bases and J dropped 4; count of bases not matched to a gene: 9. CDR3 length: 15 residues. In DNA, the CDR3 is TGTGCCAGCAGGAGACTAACAGGGGGCGGCACTGAAGCTTTCTTT. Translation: CASRRLTGGGTEAFF.

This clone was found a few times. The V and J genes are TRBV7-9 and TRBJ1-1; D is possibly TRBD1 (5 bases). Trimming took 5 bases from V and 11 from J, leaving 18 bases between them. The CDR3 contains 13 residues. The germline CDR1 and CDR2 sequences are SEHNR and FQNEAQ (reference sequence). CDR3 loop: CASSPPGDSMAFF. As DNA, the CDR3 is TGTGCCAGCAGCCCTCCGGGGGATTCAATGGCTTTCTTT.

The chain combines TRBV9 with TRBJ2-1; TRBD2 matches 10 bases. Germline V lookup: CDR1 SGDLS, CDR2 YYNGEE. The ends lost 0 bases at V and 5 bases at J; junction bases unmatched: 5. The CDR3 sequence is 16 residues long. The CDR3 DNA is TGTGCCAGCAGCGTAGTGGTAGGACTAGCGGACAATGAGCAGTTCTTC. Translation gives CASSVVVGLADNEQFF.

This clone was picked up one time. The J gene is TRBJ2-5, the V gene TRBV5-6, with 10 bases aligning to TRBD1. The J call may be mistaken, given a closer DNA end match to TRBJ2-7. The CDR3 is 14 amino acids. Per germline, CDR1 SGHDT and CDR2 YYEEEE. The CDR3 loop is CASSLGQGGYEQYF. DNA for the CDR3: TGTGCCAGCAGCTTAGGACAGGGGGGCTACGAGCAGTACTTC.

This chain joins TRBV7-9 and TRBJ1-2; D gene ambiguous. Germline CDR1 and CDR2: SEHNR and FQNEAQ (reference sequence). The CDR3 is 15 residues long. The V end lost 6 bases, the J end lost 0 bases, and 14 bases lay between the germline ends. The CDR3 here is CASRSSRGANYGYTF. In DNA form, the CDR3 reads TGTGCCAGCAGATCGAGTCGGGGAGCTAACTATGGCTACACCTTC. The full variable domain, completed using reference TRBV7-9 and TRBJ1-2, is DTGVSQNPRHKITKRGQNVTFRCDPISEHNRLYWYRQTLGQGPEFLTYFQNEAQLEKSRLLSDRFSAERPKGSFSTLEIQRTEQGDSAMYLCASRSSRGANYGYTFGSGTRLTVV.

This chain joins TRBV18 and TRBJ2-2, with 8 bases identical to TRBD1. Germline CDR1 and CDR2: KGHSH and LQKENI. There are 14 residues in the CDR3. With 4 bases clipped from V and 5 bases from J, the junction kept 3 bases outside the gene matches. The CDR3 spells CASSRTGRTGELFF. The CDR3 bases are TGTGCCAGCTCACGGACAGGGAGGACCGGGGAGCTGTTTTTT.

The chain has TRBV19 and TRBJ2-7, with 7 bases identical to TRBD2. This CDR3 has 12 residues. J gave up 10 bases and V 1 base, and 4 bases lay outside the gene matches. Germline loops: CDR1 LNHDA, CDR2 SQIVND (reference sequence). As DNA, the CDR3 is TGTGCCAGTAGTATAGGGGACTACCCCCAGTACTTC. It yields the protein CASSIGDYPQYF.

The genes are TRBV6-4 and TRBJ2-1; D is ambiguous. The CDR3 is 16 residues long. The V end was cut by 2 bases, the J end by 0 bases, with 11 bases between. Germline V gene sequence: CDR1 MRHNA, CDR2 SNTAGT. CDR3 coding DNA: TGTGCCAGCAGTGACGAGGTTTCCGGCTCCTACAATGAGCAGTTCTTC. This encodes CASSDEVSGSYNEQFF.

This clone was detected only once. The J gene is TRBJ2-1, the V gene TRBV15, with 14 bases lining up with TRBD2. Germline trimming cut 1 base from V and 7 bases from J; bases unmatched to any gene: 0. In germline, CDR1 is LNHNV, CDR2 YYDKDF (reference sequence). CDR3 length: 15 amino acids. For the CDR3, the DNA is TGTGCCACCAGCAGAGGGACTAGCGGGAGGAATGAGCAGTTCTTC. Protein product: CATSRGTSGRNEQFF.

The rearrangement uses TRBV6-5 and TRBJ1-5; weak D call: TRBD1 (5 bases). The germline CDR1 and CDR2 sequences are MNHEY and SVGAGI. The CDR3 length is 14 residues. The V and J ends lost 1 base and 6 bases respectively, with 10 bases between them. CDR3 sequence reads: CASSYFRGSQPQHF. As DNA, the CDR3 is TGTGCCAGCAGTTACTTCCGGGGGAGTCAGCCCCAGCATTTT.

CDR3 region: CASSASYEQYF. CDR3 DNA: TGCGCCAGCAGCGCCAGCTACGAGCAGTACTTC. The rearrangement uses TRBV5-1 and TRBJ2-7; D remains unclear. The CDR3 contains 11 residues. The V gene's germline CDR1 is SGHRS and CDR2 YFSETQ. Between the trimmed V and J ends, which lost 4 bases and 3 bases, there was a span of 5 bases. Filled out from reference TRBV5-1 and TRBJ2-7, the complete variable domain reads KAGVTQTPRYLIKTRGQQVTLSCSPISGHRSVSWYQQTPGQGLQFLFEYFSETQRNKGNFPGRFSGRQFSNSRSEMNVSTLELGDSALYLCASSASYEQYFGPGTRLTVT.

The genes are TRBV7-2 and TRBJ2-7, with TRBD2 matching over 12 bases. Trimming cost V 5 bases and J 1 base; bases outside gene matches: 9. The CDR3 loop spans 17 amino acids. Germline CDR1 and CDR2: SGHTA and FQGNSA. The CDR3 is CASSPTGTSGYSYEQYF. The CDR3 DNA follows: TGTGCCAGCAGCCCCACAGGGACTAGCGGGTATTCCTACGAGCAGTACTTC.

CDR3 DNA: TGTGCCAGCAGCTTAGTGGCGGGTATGAACACTGAAGCTTTCTTT. This encodes CASSLVAGMNTEAFF. This chain connects TRBV7-8 to TRBJ1-1; D is unresolved. This CDR3 has 15 residues. V lost 1 base and J 0 bases, leaving 9 bases between the germline ends. The germline V gene has CDR1 SGHVS and CDR2 FQNEAQ.

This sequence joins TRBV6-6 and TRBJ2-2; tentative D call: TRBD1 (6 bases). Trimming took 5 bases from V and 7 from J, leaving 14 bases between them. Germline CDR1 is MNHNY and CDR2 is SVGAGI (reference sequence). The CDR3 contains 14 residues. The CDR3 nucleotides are TGTGCCAGCAGTCCGCCCAGGGACAACGGGGAGCTGTTTTTT. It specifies CASSPPRDNGELFF.